This T cell receptor beta chain was captured in a study of T-cell memory formation after mild COVID-19. Turning to this clonotype: What it recognizes is unknown.

V gave up 5 bases and J gave up 4 bases, with 17 bases separating them. This CDR3 spans 15 amino acids. From germline, CDR1 is SEHNR and CDR2 FQNEAQ (reference sequence). Researchers used 5'RACE with constant-segment primers to make TCR alpha and TCR beta cDNA libraries that carry sample barcodes and UMIs. One entry per CDR3 protein results from TCRdb running MiXCR on the 5' RACE reads. Of a few hundred thousand distinct CDR3 sequences listed, 20% to 30% were seen once; the top ten hold roughly 9.7%. The study, taken as a whole, reports: In pre-infection memory, a portion of responding clones appeared, which suggested that cross-reactive memory joined. Day 15 to 85 contractors were CD4/CD8 balanced; later expanders leaned CD4+. Nothing showed for sure that second-wave clones peaking on day 37 were SARS-CoV-2 specific.

Source material: PBMCs or a T cell subset sorted from them (not recorded which). The chain employs TRBV7-9 and TRBJ1-2; possibly TRBD1 for D (6 bases). The origin of this receptor is an adult woman who had mild COVID-19 (a few samples of this study predate the infection). Cell type and time point are not known. CDR3 in amino acids: CASSHVPPGVYGYTF. The DNA for the CDR3 is TGTGCCAGCAGCCACGTCCCCCCAGGGGTCTATGGCTACACCTTC.